Shown below are 17 T cell receptor beta chains from a single sample sequenced in a study of shared clonotypes between healthy human individuals (dated by TCRdb to 2020 to 2021). Library generation was performed with the immunoSEQ multiplex PCR assay. As stored in TCRdb, this immuneACCESS dataset retains in-frame rearrangements with V and J assigned. A fraction of the clones does not appear; measured against another copy, unresolved V genes explain less than half of the discrepancy, and the remainder lacks a known reason. This sample comprises hundreds of thousands of clones, around three quarters of them detected only once. The ten largest clonotypes hold 12% of the sample. The material sequenced was PBMCs. These TCRs come from a woman aged 40-49 years in good health. Some clones in this sample may be carry-over from other donors' samples.

This rearrangement joins TRBV7-9 to TRBJ2-4; 7 nucleotides match TRBD2. Per the germline V gene, CDR1 is SEHNR and CDR2 is FQNEAQ (reference sequence). Unmatched junction bases numbered 11, after V lost 0 bases and J lost 6 bases. CDR3 length equals 17 residues. The CDR3 nucleotides are TGTGCCAGCAGCTTAGCTCGACTAGCTACGCGGGGAAACATTCAGTACTTC. Protein sequence: CASSLARLATRGNIQYF.

This clone was observed a handful of times. The gene calls are TRBV6-4 and TRBJ2-1, with 12 positions matching TRBD2. The CDR3 is made up of 16 amino acids. The junction had 4 bases not matched to a gene; V was cut back by 3 bases and J by 4 bases. Germline loops: CDR1 MRHNA, CDR2 SNTAGT. The CDR3 coding sequence is TGTGCCAGCAGTGATCGACTAGCGGGAGATTACAATGAGCAGTTCTTC. Its translation: CASSDRLAGDYNEQFF.

In the case of this clone: Other DNA sequences in the sample encode the same CDR3. The chain uses TRBV7-6 and TRBJ2-5, with D unclear. The CDR3 runs 13 residues. The V end was cut by 0 bases, the J end by 5 bases, with 7 bases between. Per germline, CDR1 SGHVS and CDR2 FNYEAQ. CDR3 nucleotide sequence: TGTGCCAGCAGCTTAGCTCGAGAGGAGACCCAGTACTTC. Translating gives CASSLAREETQYF.

The rearrangement links TRBV2 to TRBJ2-7, with 7 bases fitting TRBD2. The V segment lost 7 bases and the J segment 2 bases; nucleotides outside the gene matches: 2. The length of the CDR3 is 12 residues. The germline V gene has CDR1 SNHLY and CDR2 FYNNEI. The CDR3 sequence is CASKRETYEQYF. CDR3 nucleotide sequence: TGTGCCAGCAAGCGGGAAACCTACGAGCAGTACTTC.

This clone has just a few counts. This chain uses TRBV18 with TRBJ2-3; the D gene could be TRBD1 or TRBD2 (5 bases each). CDR1 is KGHSH and CDR2 is LQKENI in the germline V gene. The CDR3 spans 14 residues. V was shortened by 5 bases and J by 3 bases, with 12 bases between the two germline ends. For the CDR3, the DNA is TGTGCCAGCTCATCGGGGCCAGGGACAGATACGCAGTATTTT. Protein product: CASSSGPGTDTQYF.

This chain uses TRBV25-1 with TRBJ2-2; 7 nucleotides line up with TRBD1. The length of the CDR3 is 11 residues. Germline CDR1 and CDR2: MGHDK and SYGVNS. Trimming cost V 10 bases and J 8 bases; bases outside gene matches: 4. The CDR3 nucleotides read TGTGCCACCCTGACAGGGGGGGAGCTGTTTTTT. Translating gives CATLTGGELFF.

The table lists this clone with many counts. Within the sample, other DNA sequences also encode this same CDR3. V gene TRBV9 combines with J gene TRBJ1-1, with D uncertain. Trimming took 0 bases from V and 1 from J, leaving 7 bases between them. This CDR3 contains 14 residues. From germline, CDR1 is SGDLS and CDR2 YYNGEE. The CDR3 loop is CASSVGQPNTEAFF. In nucleotides, the CDR3 is TGTGCCAGCAGCGTAGGTCAGCCGAACACTGAAGCTTTCTTT.

The chain couples TRBV28 to TRBJ1-3, with TRBD1 matching 8 bases. The CDR3 totals 16 residues. Germline trimming cut 5 bases from V and 4 bases from J; bases unmatched to any gene: 10. Germline V CDR1 and CDR2: MDHEN, SYDVKM. DNA for the CDR3: TGTGCCAGCAGTCCCGACAGGGGTATCTCAGGAAACACCATATATTTT. Encoded protein: CASSPDRGISGNTIYF.

In regard to this clone: The same CDR3 also results from other DNA sequences found in this sample. The chain carries TRBV28 and TRBJ2-7; 8 positions agree with TRBD1. With 3 bases clipped from V and 1 base from J, the junction kept 5 bases outside the gene matches. Germline CDR1 reads MDHEN; CDR2 reads SYDVKM. The CDR3 runs 15 residues. This CDR3 is CASSFNRGYSYEQYF. The CDR3 nucleotides are TGTGCCAGCAGTTTCAACAGGGGGTATTCCTACGAGCAGTACTTC.

The V gene is TRBV29-1, the J gene TRBJ2-1, with 10 nucleotides matching TRBD1. The CDR3 length is 14 residues. Trimming cost V 7 bases and J 6 bases; bases outside gene matches: 9. CDR1 is SQVTM and CDR2 is ANQGSEA in the germline V gene. CDR3 in amino acids: CSARRQGAGNEQFF. The CDR3 DNA reads as TGCAGCGCCAGACGACAGGGGGCGGGCAATGAGCAGTTCTTC.

V and J are TRBV28 and TRBJ2-1; no clear D. V gave up 3 bases and J gave up 8 bases, with 8 bases separating them. This CDR3 spans 12 amino acids. CDR1 is MDHEN, CDR2 SYDVKM, per germline. The CDR3 DNA sequence: TGTGCCAGCAGTTTCATTTCTGATGAGCAGTTCTTC. It codes for CASSFISDEQFF. Filled out from reference TRBV28 and TRBJ2-1, the complete variable domain reads DVKVTQSSRYLVKRTGEKVFLECVQDMDHENMFWYRQDPGLGLRLIYFSYDVKMKEKGDIPEGYSVSREKKERFSLILESASTNQTSMYLCASSFISDEQFFGPGTRLTVL.

The rearrangement uses TRBV10-3 and TRBJ2-2; 8 bases are shared with TRBD2. The CDR3 extends over 16 amino acids. Trimming took 3 bases from V and 1 from J; bases not matched to a gene: 4. CDR1 and CDR2 from the germline V gene are ENHRY and SYGVKD. CDR3 protein: CAISDGSGGNTGELFF. CDR3 sequence (DNA): TGTGCCATCAGTGACGGGAGCGGGGGGAACACCGGGGAGCTGTTTTTT.

The chain couples TRBV7-3 to TRBJ2-3, with TRBD2 identical over 9 bases. This CDR3 contains 18 residues. The junction had 17 bases not matched to a gene; V was cut back by 5 bases and J by 5 bases. The germline V gene has CDR1 SGHTA and CDR2 FQGTGA. The CDR3 loop is CASSLEPRAGGRGDTQYF. DNA for the CDR3: TGTGCCAGCAGCCTCGAACCAAGGGCGGGAGGGCGAGGAGATACGCAGTATTTT.

This clone was found a few times. CDR3 sequence: CASNERDSQYF. The CDR3 DNA is TGTGCCAGCAACGAACGGGACTCGCAGTATTTT. V usage is TRBV28 and J usage is TRBJ2-3, with D maybe TRBD2 (6 bases). Trimming cost V 7 bases and J 10 bases, with 12 bases left between them. CDR1 and CDR2 from the germline V gene are MDHEN and SYDVKM. The CDR3 is made up of 11 amino acids.

The gene calls are TRBV7-2 and TRBJ2-4; 14 nucleotides agree with TRBD2. V was clipped by 4 bases and J by 3 bases; unmatched bases: 11. This CDR3 is built from 19 residues. The germline gives CDR1 SGHTA, CDR2 FQGNSA. CDR3 DNA sequence: TGTGCCAGCAGCTCCTTGACTAGCGGGAGGGCTGGTAGCAAAAACATTCAGTACTTC. It translates to CASSSLTSGRAGSKNIQYF.

The V call is TRBV18, the J call TRBJ1-4; unclear D gene. V lost 3 bases, J lost 0 bases, and 8 bases lay in between. Germline CDR1 reads KGHSH; CDR2 reads LQKENI. The CDR3 covers 15 residues. The CDR3 spells CASSPRVSTNEKLFF. DNA for the CDR3: TGTGCCAGCTCACCTAGGGTTTCAACTAATGAAAAACTGTTTTTT.

This clone was seen more than once but under ten times. The chain carries TRBV5-4 and TRBJ1-3, with D unresolved. CDR3 length: 11 amino acids. The germline V gene has CDR1 SGHNT and CDR2 YYREEE (reference sequence). The ends were cut back, 2 bases at V and 8 bases at J, with 5 bases in the middle. CDR3 sequence: CASSFEDTIYF. CDR3 bases: TGTGCCAGCAGCTTTGAAGACACCATATATTTT.